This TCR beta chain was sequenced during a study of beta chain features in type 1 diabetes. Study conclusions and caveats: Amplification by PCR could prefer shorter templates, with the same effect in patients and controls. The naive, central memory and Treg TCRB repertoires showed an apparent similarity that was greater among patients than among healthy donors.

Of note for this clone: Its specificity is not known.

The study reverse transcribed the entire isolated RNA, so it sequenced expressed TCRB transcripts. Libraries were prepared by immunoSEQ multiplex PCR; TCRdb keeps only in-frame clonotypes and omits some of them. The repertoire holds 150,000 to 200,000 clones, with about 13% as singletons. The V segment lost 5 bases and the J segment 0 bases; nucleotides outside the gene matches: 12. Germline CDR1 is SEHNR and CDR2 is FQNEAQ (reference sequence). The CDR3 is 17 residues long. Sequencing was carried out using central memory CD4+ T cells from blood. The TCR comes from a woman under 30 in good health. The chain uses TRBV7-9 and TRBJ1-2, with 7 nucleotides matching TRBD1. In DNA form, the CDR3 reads TGTGCCAGCAGCCATCCCGCAGGGGGTACAGCTAACTATGGCTACACCTTC. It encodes CASSHPAGGTANYGYTF.